These T cell receptor beta chains were read from a single sample in a study of response to subunit inactivated influenza vaccine. In TCRdb, the RT-PCR reads were re-called with MiXCR into one record per CDR3 protein. Seen here are around 850,000 distinct CDR3 sequences, approximately 18% observed once, and the top ten hold roughly a tenth. Sequenced here: PBMCs from blood, sampled roughly 5 days after vaccination. Receptor source: a man between 50 and 59 years old who received an inactivated influenza vaccine. Both conserved end residues are part of each CDR3. The order of the fields is D gene, V gene, J gene, clone size, CDR3 protein, CDR3 DNA. A D gene is named only where the DNA matches it firmly. Clone size is stated in some rows and not others, as once, few, many or a class when expanded.

>TRBD1|TRBV6-1|TRBJ2-7|few
CASARGHSYEQYF
TGTGCCAGTGCAAGGGGGCACTCCTACGAGCAGTACTTC
>.|TRBV27|TRBJ2-3|.
CASSRTRADTQYF
TGTGCCAGCAGTAGGACTCGGGCGGATACGCAGTATTTT
>TRBD1|TRBV10-3|TRBJ2-3|few
CAISAPGQGADTQYF
TGTGCCATCAGTGCACCGGGACAGGGGGCAGATACGCAGTATTTT
>.|TRBV5-1|TRBJ1-1|few
CASSFARTPTTEAFF
TGCGCCAGCAGCTTCGCTAGGACACCTACTACCGAAGCTTTCTTT
>TRBD2|TRBV20-1|TRBJ2-7|few
CSARASGAHEQYF
TGCAGTGCTAGAGCTAGCGGGGCCCACGAGCAGTACTTC
>.|TRBV5-1|TRBJ2-1|few
CASSFRNGNSEAHNEQFF
TGCGCCAGCAGCTTTAGAAATGGTAACAGCGAGGCACACAATGAGCAGTTCTTC
>TRBD1|TRBV20-1|TRBJ2-5|few
CSALDRGHPTQYF
TGCAGTGCCTTGGACAGGGGACATCCGACCCAGTACTTC
>.|TRBV28|TRBJ2-4|many
CASTQGLGAKNIQYF
TGTGCCAGCACACAGGGTTTGGGGGCCAAAAACATTCAGTACTTC
>TRBD2|TRBV10-3|TRBJ2-7|few
CAISDPGTSGSYSYEQYF
TGTGCCATCAGTGATCCCGGGACTAGCGGGAGTTACTCCTACGAGCAGTACTTC
>TRBD1|TRBV12-3/TRBV12-4|TRBJ1-2|few
CASSLRQGNMNYGYTF
TGTGCCAGCAGTCTTAGACAGGGGAATATGAACTATGGCTACACCTTC
>TRBD2|TRBV4-3|TRBJ2-7|few
CASSLGLAGGHEQYF
TGCGCCAGCAGCCTGGGACTAGCGGGGGGACACGAGCAGTACTTC
>.|TRBV12-3/TRBV12-4|TRBJ2-4|.
CASRQTIGIQYF
TGTGCCAGCAGACAGACGATTGGCATTCAGTACTTC
>.|TRBV6-2/TRBV6-3|TRBJ2-3|few
CASSSAGHLPDTQYF
TGTGCCAGCAGTTCGGCGGGACATCTCCCCGATACGCAGTATTTT
>TRBD1|TRBV6-2/TRBV6-3|TRBJ2-7|.
CARTGTGKLYEQYF
TGTGCCAGAACCGGGACAGGGAAACTCTACGAGCAGTACTTC